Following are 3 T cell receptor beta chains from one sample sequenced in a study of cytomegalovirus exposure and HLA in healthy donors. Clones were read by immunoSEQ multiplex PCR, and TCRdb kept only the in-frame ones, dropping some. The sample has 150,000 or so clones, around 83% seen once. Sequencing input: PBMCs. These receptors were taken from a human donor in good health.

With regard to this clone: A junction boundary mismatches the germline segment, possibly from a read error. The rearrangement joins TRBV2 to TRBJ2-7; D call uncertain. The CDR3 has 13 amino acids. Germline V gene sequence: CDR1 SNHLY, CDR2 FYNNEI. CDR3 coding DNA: TGTGCCAGCAGTGAAATAAACTCCCACGAGCAGTACTTC. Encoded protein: CASSEINSHEQYF. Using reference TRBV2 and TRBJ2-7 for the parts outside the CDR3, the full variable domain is EPEVTQTPSHQVTQMGQEVILRCVPISNHLYFYWYRQILGQKVEFLVSFYNNEISEKSEIFDDQFSVERPDGSNFTLKIRSTKLEDSAMYFCASSEINSHEQYFGPGTRLTVT.

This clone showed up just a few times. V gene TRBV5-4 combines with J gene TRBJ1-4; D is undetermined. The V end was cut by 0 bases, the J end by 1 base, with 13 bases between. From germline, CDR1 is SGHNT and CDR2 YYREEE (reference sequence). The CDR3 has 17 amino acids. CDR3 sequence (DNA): TGTGCCAGCAGCTTGGCCGGACTTCGGGGAACTAATGAAAAACTGTTTTTT. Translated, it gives CASSLAGLRGTNEKLFF.

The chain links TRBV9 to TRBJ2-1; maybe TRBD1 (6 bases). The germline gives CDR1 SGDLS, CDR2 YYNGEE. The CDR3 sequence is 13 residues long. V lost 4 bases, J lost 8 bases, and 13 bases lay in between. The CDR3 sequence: CASSQTGTDEQFF. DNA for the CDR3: TGTGCCAGCAGCCAAACAGGGACGGATGAGCAGTTCTTC.